This T cell receptor beta chain was observed in a study of blood T cell repertoires in COVID-19. Study details: Researchers got acute and convalescent COVID-19 samples from the United States, Italy and Spain. The cDNA or gDNA used as material had been derived from T cells, B-cell-depleted T cells, or PBMCs.

The length of the CDR3 is 14 residues. Trimming removed 3 bases at V and 6 bases at J, with 14 bases between. Germline lookup yields CDR1 MGHRA and CDR2 YSYEKL. Libraries were prepared by immunoSEQ multiplex PCR; TCRdb keeps only in-frame clonotypes and omits some of them. The data show 97,000 or so clones, about 86% seen once. The sample consisted of peripheral blood. The origin of this receptor is a man in his sixties with acute or convalescent COVID-19. This chain connects TRBV4-1 to TRBJ1-1; D is perhaps TRBD1 (5 bases). CDR3 DNA sequence: TGCGCCAGCAGCCACCGACAGTTACGCCCTGAAGCTTTCTTT. The encoded protein is CASSHRQLRPEAFF.